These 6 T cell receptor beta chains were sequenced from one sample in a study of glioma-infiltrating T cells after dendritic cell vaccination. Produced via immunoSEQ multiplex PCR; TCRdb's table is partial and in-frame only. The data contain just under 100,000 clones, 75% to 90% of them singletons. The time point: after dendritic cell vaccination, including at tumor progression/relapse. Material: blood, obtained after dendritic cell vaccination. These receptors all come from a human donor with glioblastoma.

CDR3 sequence: CASSQGQGGSYNEQFF. CDR3 DNA sequence: TGTGCCAGCAGCCAGGGACAGGGGGGCTCCTACAATGAGCAGTTCTTC. This rearrangement joins TRBV4-2 to TRBJ2-1, with TRBD1 identical over 11 bases. The CDR3 loop spans 16 amino acids. Trimming at V came to 3 bases and at J to 0 bases, leaving 1 base not matched to a gene. Germline loops: CDR1 LGHNA, CDR2 YNFKEQ.

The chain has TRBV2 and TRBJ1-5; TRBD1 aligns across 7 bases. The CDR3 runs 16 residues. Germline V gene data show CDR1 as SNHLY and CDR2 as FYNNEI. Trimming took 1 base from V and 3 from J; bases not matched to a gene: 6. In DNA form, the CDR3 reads TGTGCCAGCAGTGAAGGTCTGGGACAGTTCAATCAGCCCCAGCATTTT. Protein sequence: CASSEGLGQFNQPQHF.

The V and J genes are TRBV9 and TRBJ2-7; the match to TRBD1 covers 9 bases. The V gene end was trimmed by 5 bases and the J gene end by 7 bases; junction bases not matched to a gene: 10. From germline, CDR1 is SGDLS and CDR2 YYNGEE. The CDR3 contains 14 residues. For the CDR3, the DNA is TGTGCCAGCAGTTTACGGGACAGGGACGGGGAGCAGTACTTC. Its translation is CASSLRDRDGEQYF.

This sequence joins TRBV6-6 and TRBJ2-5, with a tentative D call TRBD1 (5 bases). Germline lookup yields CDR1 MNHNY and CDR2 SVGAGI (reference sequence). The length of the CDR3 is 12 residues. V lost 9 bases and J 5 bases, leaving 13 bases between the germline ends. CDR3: CASSGLWETQYF. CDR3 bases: TGTGCCAGTTCAGGGCTGTGGGAGACCCAGTACTTC.

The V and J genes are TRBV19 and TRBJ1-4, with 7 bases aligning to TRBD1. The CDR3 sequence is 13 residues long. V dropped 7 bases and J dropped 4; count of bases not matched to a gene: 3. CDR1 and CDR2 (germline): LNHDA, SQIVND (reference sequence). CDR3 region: CASKGTDNEKLFF. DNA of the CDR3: TGTGCCAGTAAAGGGACAGATAATGAAAAACTGTTTTTT.

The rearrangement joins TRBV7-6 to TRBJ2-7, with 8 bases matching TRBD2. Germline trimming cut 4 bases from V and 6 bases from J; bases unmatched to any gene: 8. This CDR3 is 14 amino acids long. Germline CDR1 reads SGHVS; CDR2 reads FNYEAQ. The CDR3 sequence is CASSSRLARGEQYF. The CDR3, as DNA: TGTGCCAGCAGCTCTAGACTAGCGCGGGGCGAGCAGTACTTC.